The next 27 T cell receptor beta chains were all read from a single sample in a study of human T cells and chemical hapten exposure. The time point is: healthy volunteer bleed at 6 weeks. Unfractionated whole blood was the source of the extracted total RNA. A single record per CDR3 protein comes from TCRdb applying MiXCR to the RACE reads. The sample includes 35,000 to 50,000 distinct CDR3 sequences, 3.7% of them seen just once. The source material was whole blood. These receptors originate from a human donor in good health. Some clones in this sample may be carry-over from other donors' samples.

CDR3 amino acids: CASSDPTDNSPLHF. DNA of the CDR3: TGTGCCAGCAGTGATCCGACAGATAATTCACCCCTCCACTTT. J is TRBJ1-6 and V is TRBV6-1; perhaps TRBD1 as D (5 bases). The germline gives CDR1 MNHNS, CDR2 SASEGT. V dropped 3 bases and J dropped 5 bases, with 8 bases sitting between them. CDR3 length: 14 amino acids.

Concerning this clonotype: A junction boundary mismatches the germline segment, possibly from a read error. The gene calls are TRBV2 and TRBJ2-1, with 9 bases lining up with TRBD2. Germline V gene data show CDR1 as SNHLY and CDR2 as FYNNEI. This CDR3 spans 16 amino acids. The CDR3 is CTSSATSGPSRNEQFF. CDR3 sequence (DNA): TGTACCAGCAGTGCGACTAGCGGACCCTCTCGCAATGAGCAGTTCTTC.

Ten or more counts support this clonotype. The V and J genes are TRBV6-5 and TRBJ1-5, with D possibly TRBD1 on 5 matching bases. Between the trimmed V and J ends, which lost 6 bases and 3 bases, there was a span of 12 bases. This CDR3 region has 14 residues. Germline V lookup: CDR1 MNHEY, CDR2 SVGAGI. CDR3 nucleotides: TGTGCCAGCAGCCCCCAGGGTTTCAATCAGCCCCAGCATTTT. Translation gives CASSPQGFNQPQHF.

This clonotype was detected many times. The rearrangement joins TRBV29-1 to TRBJ1-2, with D unresolved. V lost 3 bases and J 2 bases, leaving 13 bases between the germline ends. CDR1 SQVTM and CDR2 ANQGSEA come from the germline V gene. The CDR3 contains 14 residues. CDR3 residues: CSVEVEGANYGYTF. In DNA form, the CDR3 reads TGCAGCGTTGAGGTCGAGGGAGCGAACTATGGCTACACCTTC.

The chain employs TRBV20-1 and TRBJ2-1, with 12 bases matching TRBD2. Germline V CDR1 and CDR2: DFQATT, SNEGSKA (reference sequence). V gave up 0 bases and J gave up 4 bases; unmatched junction bases: 10. This CDR3 spans 18 amino acids. In DNA, the CDR3 is TGCAGTGCTAGAGATCTTCTAGCGGGAGGGGGGGGTTACAATGAGCAGTTCTTC. Amino acids: CSARDLLAGGGGYNEQFF.

Ten or more counts support this clonotype. This chain connects TRBV19 to TRBJ1-4; D unresolved. CDR3 length: 13 residues. Germline V gives CDR1 LNHDA, CDR2 SQIVND (reference sequence). V lost 3 bases, J lost 8 bases, and 10 bases lay in between. The CDR3 loop is CASSIERREKLFF. CDR3 sequence (DNA): TGTGCCAGTAGTATCGAGAGGCGCGAAAAACTGTTTTTT.

This clonotype has ten or more counts. The CDR3 sequence is CASSIGTGGAYEQYF. Here the CDR3 DNA reads TGCGCCAGCAGCATAGGGACAGGGGGGGCCTACGAGCAGTACTTC. J is TRBJ2-7 and V is TRBV5-1, with TRBD1 identical over 11 bases. From germline, CDR1 is SGHRS and CDR2 YFSETQ. Trimming removed 4 bases from V and 2 bases from J; junction bases left unmatched: 5. The CDR3 spans 15 residues.

Many counts were recorded for this clonotype. The CDR3 DNA is TGCGCCAGCAGCCACCTGGGACTAGCGGACCGCTCTGGGGCCAACGTCCTGACTTTC. Encoded protein: CASSHLGLADRSGANVLTF. V gene TRBV4-1 combines with J gene TRBJ2-6; 11 bases are shared with TRBD2. Germline V gene data show CDR1 as MGHRA and CDR2 as YSYEKL. This CDR3 spans 19 amino acids. Trimming took 3 bases from V and 0 from J; bases not matched to a gene: 7.

This clonotype was counted many times. The J gene is TRBJ2-3, the V gene TRBV5-1, with TRBD2 matching 12 bases. The CDR3 extends over 17 amino acids. CDR1 is SGHRS and CDR2 is YFSETQ in the germline V gene. Trimming removed 0 bases from V and 0 bases from J; junction bases left unmatched: 2. For the CDR3, the DNA is TGCGCCAGCAGCTTGGGGACTAGCGGGACCAGCACAGATACGCAGTATTTT. Translation: CASSLGTSGTSTDTQYF.

The chain carries TRBV19 and TRBJ1-2; the D gene is possibly TRBD1 (5 bases). This CDR3 has 17 residues. The V and J ends lost 3 bases and 3 bases respectively, with 20 bases between them. Germline CDR1 reads LNHDA; CDR2 reads SQIVND (reference sequence). The CDR3: CASSILQPFGGDYGYTF. For the CDR3, the DNA is TGTGCCAGTAGTATCCTTCAACCCTTTGGGGGGGACTATGGCTACACCTTC.

This clonotype was counted at least ten times. The CDR3 DNA is TGCAGCGTTGGGGGGGTCGAGCAGTACTTC. Its translation: CSVGGVEQYF. The rearrangement uses TRBV29-1 and TRBJ2-7; the D gene is possibly TRBD2 (6 bases). The CDR3 has 10 amino acids. The germline V gene encodes CDR1 SQVTM and CDR2 ANQGSEA. V lost 4 bases to trimming and J lost 6 bases, with 7 bases between them.

In this sample, this clonotype turned up many times. The genes are TRBV25-1 and TRBJ2-6; the D is unclear. Per germline, CDR1 MGHDK and CDR2 SYGVNS. V dropped 9 bases and J dropped 0 bases, with 12 bases sitting between them. The CDR3 contains 15 residues. DNA for the CDR3: TGTGCCAGGGCCCAGGCGAGCTCTGGGGCCAACGTCCTGACTTTC. Protein sequence: CARAQASSGANVLTF.

Ten or more counts support this clonotype. This chain uses TRBV3-1 with TRBJ2-5; no clear D. CDR1 is LGHDT and CDR2 is YNNKEL in the germline V gene (reference sequence). CDR3 length: 10 amino acids. The V end was cut by 4 bases, the J end by 4 bases, with 1 base between. DNA for the CDR3: TGTGCCAGCAGCCTAGAGACCCAGTACTTC. Its protein product is CASSLETQYF.

V and J are TRBV7-2 and TRBJ2-6; D unresolved. This CDR3 has 16 residues. The V gene lost 6 bases and the J gene lost 0 bases, with 12 bases spanning the gap. Germline values: CDR1 SGHTA, CDR2 FQGNSA. In nucleotides, the CDR3 is TGTGCCAGCAGTCCTGGTTCTTCCTCTGGGGCCAACGTCCTGACTTTC. Its translation is CASSPGSSSGANVLTF.

This clonotype occurred many times. The genes are TRBV27 and TRBJ1-1; D is uncertain. The V and J ends lost 1 base and 2 bases respectively, with 5 bases between them. The germline V gene has CDR1 MNHEY and CDR2 SMNVEV (reference sequence). The CDR3 loop spans 13 amino acids. In DNA, the CDR3 is TGTGCCAGCAGTTTATACCCTAACACTGAAGCTTTCTTT. Amino acid sequence: CASSLYPNTEAFF.

Only a few counts were recorded for this clonotype. The chain is built from TRBV29-1 and TRBJ2-6; D not certain. CDR1 SQVTM and CDR2 ANQGSEA come from the germline V gene. Trimming pared 4 bases from V and 0 bases from J, leaving 4 bases between. This CDR3 has 13 amino acids. DNA of the CDR3: TGCAGCGTTGTCCCCTCTGGGGCCAACGTCCTGACTTTC. This gives the protein CSVVPSGANVLTF.

This clonotype was detected ten times or more. The rearrangement links TRBV20-1 to TRBJ1-5; the D gene is possibly TRBD1 (6 bases). V dropped 4 bases and J dropped 7 bases, with 23 bases sitting between them. CDR1 is DFQATT and CDR2 is SNEGSKA in the germline V gene (reference sequence). The CDR3 runs 16 residues. Here the CDR3 reads CSAIDPVGGPHQPQHF. The DNA for the CDR3 is TGCAGTGCTATCGACCCCGTAGGGGGACCCCACCAGCCCCAGCATTTT.

At least ten counts were recorded for this clonotype. This chain joins TRBV4-2 and TRBJ1-1; weak D call: TRBD1 (5 bases). Germline CDR1 LGHNA, CDR2 YNFKEQ. Trimming removed 4 bases at V and 5 bases at J, with 11 bases between. The CDR3 sequence is 13 residues long. CDR3 region: CASSRGDVTEAFF. CDR3 nucleotides: TGTGCCAGCAGCCGAGGGGACGTGACTGAAGCTTTCTTT.

This clonotype occurred many times. The genes are TRBV29-1 and TRBJ2-3, with 8 bases fitting TRBD2. This CDR3 comprises 14 residues. Per the germline V gene, CDR1 is SQVTM and CDR2 is ANQGSEA. Germline trimming cut 8 bases from V and 2 bases from J; bases unmatched to any gene: 9. The CDR3 reads CSLPLAGHTDTQYF. The CDR3 nucleotides read TGCAGCTTACCCTTAGCGGGACACACAGATACGCAGTATTTT.

This clonotype was observed at least ten times. The CDR3 bases are TGCGCCAGCAGCCAAGTGCTAGCGGGACAATACAATGAGCAGTTCTTC. It specifies CASSQVLAGQYNEQFF. The chain combines TRBV4-1 with TRBJ2-1; 9 bases fit TRBD2. The CDR3 is 16 amino acids. Germline V lookup: CDR1 MGHRA, CDR2 YSYEKL. The V segment lost 1 base and the J segment 4 bases; nucleotides outside the gene matches: 5.

This clonotype occurred many times. The rearrangement joins TRBV2 to TRBJ2-3; D gene unclear. Germline V gives CDR1 SNHLY, CDR2 FYNNEI. The CDR3 runs 15 residues. With 4 bases removed from V and 0 bases from J, the gap between germline ends came to 11 bases. The DNA of the CDR3 is TGTGCCAGCAGTGCCCTCCGCGATAGCACAGATACGCAGTATTTT. Protein sequence: CASSALRDSTDTQYF.

This clonotype has ten or more counts. The V and J genes are TRBV14 and TRBJ2-6; D possibly matches TRBD1 or TRBD2 (5 bases each). The CDR3 has 19 residues. Looked up from germline, CDR1 is SGHDN and CDR2 is FVKESK. Between the trimmed V and J ends, which lost 4 bases and 1 base, there was a span of 20 bases. The DNA for the CDR3 is TGTGCCAGCAGCCGATCTGGGGACGGCCTCCTATCTGGGGCCAACGTCCTGACTTTC. It specifies CASSRSGDGLLSGANVLTF.

There are many counts of this clonotype. This chain joins TRBV6-5 and TRBJ2-3; D possibly uses TRBD1 or TRBD2 (5 bases each). V was shortened by 2 bases and J by 1 base, with 10 bases between the two germline ends. CDR1 is MNHEY, CDR2 SVGAGI, per germline. This CDR3 comprises 15 residues. The CDR3 sequence: CASSYGARGTDTQYF. Written as DNA, the CDR3 is TGTGCCAGCAGTTACGGGGCGAGGGGCACAGATACGCAGTATTTT.

Many counts were recorded for this clonotype. The chain links TRBV28 to TRBJ2-3, with D possibly being TRBD1 (6 bases). The V end was cut by 2 bases, the J end by 0 bases, with 15 bases between. Germline V gene data show CDR1 as MDHEN and CDR2 as SYDVKM. This CDR3 is built from 17 residues. The DNA of the CDR3 is TGTGCCAGCAGTTTAGGCCGCACAGGGATCAGCACAGATACGCAGTATTTT. As protein: CASSLGRTGISTDTQYF.

This clonotype was seen repeatedly, ten times or more. The chain combines TRBV28 with TRBJ1-6; a possible D gene is TRBD1 (6 bases). V lost 8 bases, J lost 10 bases, and 18 bases lay in between. Germline CDR1 reads MDHEN; CDR2 reads SYDVKM. The CDR3 runs to 14 residues. In DNA, the CDR3 is TGTGCCAGCGTCAAGGGGGGGACGGGATCACCCCTCCACTTT. Translation gives CASVKGGTGSPLHF.

This clonotype was counted many times. J is TRBJ1-5 and V is TRBV2; a possible D gene is TRBD1 (6 bases). CDR1 and CDR2 from the germline V gene are SNHLY and FYNNEI. The V end was cut by 7 bases, the J end by 6 bases, with 16 bases between. This CDR3 has 14 residues. The CDR3 spells CASIQNREGQPQHF. The CDR3 DNA is TGTGCCAGCATTCAAAACAGGGAGGGTCAGCCCCAGCATTTT.

In its sample, this clonotype was seen a few times. The chain couples TRBV27 to TRBJ1-1; D is perhaps TRBD1 (5 bases). Trimming took 6 bases from V and 4 from J, leaving 24 bases between them. This CDR3 has 17 amino acids. From germline, CDR1 is MNHEY and CDR2 SMNVEV (reference sequence). CDR3 bases: TGTGCCAGCAGGCCCGAAGGGAAGGGATTAAGGGGCACTGAAGCTTTCTTT. Amino acids: CASRPEGKGLRGTEAFF.